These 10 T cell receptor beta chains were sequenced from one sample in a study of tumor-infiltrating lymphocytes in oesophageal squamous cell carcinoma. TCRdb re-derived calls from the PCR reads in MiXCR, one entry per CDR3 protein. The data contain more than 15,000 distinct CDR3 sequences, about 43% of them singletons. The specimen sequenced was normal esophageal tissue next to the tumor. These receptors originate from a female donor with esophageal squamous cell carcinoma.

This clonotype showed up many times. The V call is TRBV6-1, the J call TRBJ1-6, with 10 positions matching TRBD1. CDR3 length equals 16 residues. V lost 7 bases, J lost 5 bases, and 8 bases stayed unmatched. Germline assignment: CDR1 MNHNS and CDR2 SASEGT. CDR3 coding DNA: TGTGCCAGCACCCTGACAGGGGGCCGGGATAATTCACCCCTCCACTTT. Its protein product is CASTLTGGRDNSPLHF.

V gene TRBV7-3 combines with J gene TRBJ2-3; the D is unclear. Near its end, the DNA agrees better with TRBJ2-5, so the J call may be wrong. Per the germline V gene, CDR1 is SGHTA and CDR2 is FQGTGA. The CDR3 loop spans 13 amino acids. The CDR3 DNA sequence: TGTGCCAGCAGCTTAACGGGTTTGGAGACCCAGTACTTC. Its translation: CASSLTGLETQYF.

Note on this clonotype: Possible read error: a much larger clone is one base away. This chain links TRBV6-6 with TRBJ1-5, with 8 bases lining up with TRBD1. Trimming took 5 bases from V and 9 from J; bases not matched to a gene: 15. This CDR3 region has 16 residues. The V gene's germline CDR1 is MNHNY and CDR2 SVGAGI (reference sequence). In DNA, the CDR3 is TGTGCCAGCAGTGTCCTCCAGGGGGCTGGGGATCGGCCCCAGCATTTT. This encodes CASSVLQGAGDRPQHF.

For the CDR3, the DNA is TGTGCCAGCAGTTCCCAGGCGGGGGATACGCAGTATTTT. This codes for CASSSQAGDTQYF. This rearrangement joins TRBV6-6 to TRBJ2-3; D may be TRBD2 (6 bases). V was clipped by 4 bases and J by 6 bases, with 11 bases between them. Germline values: CDR1 MNHNY, CDR2 SVGAGI (reference sequence). The CDR3 contains 13 residues.

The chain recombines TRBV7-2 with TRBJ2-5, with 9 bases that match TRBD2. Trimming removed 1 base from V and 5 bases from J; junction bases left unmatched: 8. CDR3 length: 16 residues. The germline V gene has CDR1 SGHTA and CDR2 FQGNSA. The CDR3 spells CASSLGGGGAGETQYF. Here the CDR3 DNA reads TGTGCCAGCAGCTTAGGTGGCGGGGGGGCGGGGGAGACCCAGTACTTC.

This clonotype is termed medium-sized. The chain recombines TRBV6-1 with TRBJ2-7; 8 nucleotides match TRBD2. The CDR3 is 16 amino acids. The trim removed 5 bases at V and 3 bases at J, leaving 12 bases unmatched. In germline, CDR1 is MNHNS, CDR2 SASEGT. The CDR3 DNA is TGTGCCAGCAGTCCCCCTGGGGTAGCGGGATTCTACGAGCAGTACTTC. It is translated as CASSPPGVAGFYEQYF.

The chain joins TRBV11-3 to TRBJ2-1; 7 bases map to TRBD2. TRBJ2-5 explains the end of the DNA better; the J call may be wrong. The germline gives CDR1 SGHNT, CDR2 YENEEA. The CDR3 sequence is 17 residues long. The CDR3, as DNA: TGTGCCAGCAGCCTGGGACTACCTTTCGGGGAGGGAGAGACCCAGTACTTC. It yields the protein CASSLGLPFGEGETQYF.

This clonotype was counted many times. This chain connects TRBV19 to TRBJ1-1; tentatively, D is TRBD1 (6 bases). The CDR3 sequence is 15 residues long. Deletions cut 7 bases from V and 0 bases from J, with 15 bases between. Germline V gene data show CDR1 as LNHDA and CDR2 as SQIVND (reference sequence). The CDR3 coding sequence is TGTGCCAGTACATTCATGGGGGCGATGAACACTGAAGCTTTCTTT. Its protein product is CASTFMGAMNTEAFF.

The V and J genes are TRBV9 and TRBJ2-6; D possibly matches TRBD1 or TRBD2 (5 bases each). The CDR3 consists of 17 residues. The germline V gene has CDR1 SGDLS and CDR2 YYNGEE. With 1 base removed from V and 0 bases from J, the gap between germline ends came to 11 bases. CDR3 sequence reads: CASSVRGISSGANVLTF. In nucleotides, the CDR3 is TGTGCCAGCAGCGTACGGGGCATTAGCTCTGGGGCCAACGTCCTGACTTTC.

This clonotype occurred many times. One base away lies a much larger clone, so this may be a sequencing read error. This CDR3 reads CASSKIAQTSGAYNEQYF. In nucleotides, the CDR3 is TGTGCCAGCAGTAAAATCGCCCAGACTAGCGGAGCCTACAATGAGCAGTACTTC. The chain recombines TRBV6-2 or TRBV6-3 with TRBJ2-1; 9 bases align to TRBD2. Gene TRBJ2-7 matches the end of the DNA better, so the J call may be wrong. The germline V gene encodes CDR1 MNHEY and CDR2 SVGEGT. The CDR3 consists of 18 residues.